The clone carrying this T cell receptor beta chain was recorded at least ten times. What it recognizes is unknown. This CDR3 spans 14 amino acids. Trimming at V came to 6 bases and at J to 8 bases, leaving 7 bases not matched to a gene. These data are taken from a study of T-cell reconstitution after alpha-beta-depleted transplantation in children. Points from the study as a whole: Alpha-beta T cells present about two months after transplant were reported to originate from several hundred expanded graft clones. At one year after transplant, newly produced T cells mostly accounted for T-cell counts and diversity. Some patients owed their high day-60 TCRbeta diversity to surviving recipient T cells and thymic progenitors.

Preparation of the TCRbeta library was carried out with unique molecular identifiers. From the PCR reads, TCRdb called clonotypes with MiXCR, one entry per CDR3 protein. The data show 700,000 or so distinct CDR3 sequences, with about an eighth seen just once and 0.79% held by the top ten. The input for sequencing was PBMCs, taken before TCRalphabeta/CD19-depleted stem cell transplant. This receptor was obtained from a girl aged 2 to 9 with congenital amegakaryocytic thrombocytopenia, due to receive a stem cell transplant. The rearrangement links TRBV12-3 or TRBV12-4 to TRBJ2-4; 10 bases fit TRBD2. CDR3 in amino acids: CASSLGLAVDIQYF. The CDR3 DNA is TGTGCCAGCAGCCTTGGACTAGCGGTAGACATTCAGTACTTC.